This is a list of T cell receptor beta chains from one sample in a study of blood T cells in healthy people across ages. TCRdb fed the 5' RACE reads into MiXCR, producing one record per CDR3 protein. The sample includes about 1.7 million distinct CDR3 sequences, 28% of them seen just once. Sequencing input: blood. These receptors all come from a woman aged 25 to 39 in good health. The CDR3 runs from the conserved cysteine through the conserved F or W. Fields, in order: V gene, clone size, J gene, D gene, CDR3 protein, CDR3 DNA. D genes are given only for firm matches. Rows give clone size only sometimes, using once, few, many, or a class for an expanded clone.

v_gene: TRBV10-2; abundance: few; j_gene: TRBJ2-1; d_gene: .; CDR3aa: CASSWTIHNEQFF; CDR3nt: TGCGCCAGCAGTTGGACAATCCACAATGAGCAGTTCTTC
v_gene: TRBV5-6; abundance: few; j_gene: TRBJ2-1; d_gene: TRBD2; CDR3aa: CASSLVGTSGMNEQFF; CDR3nt: TGTGCCAGCAGCTTGGTAGGGACTAGCGGGATGAATGAGCAGTTCTTC
v_gene: TRBV2; abundance: .; j_gene: TRBJ1-4; d_gene: .; CDR3aa: CASSGRGTSNEKLFF; CDR3nt: TGTGCCAGCAGCGGGCGGGGGACATCTAATGAAAAACTGTTTTTT
v_gene: TRBV7-9; abundance: few; j_gene: TRBJ1-1; d_gene: .; CDR3aa: CASSSPFWDTEAFF; CDR3nt: TGTGCCAGCAGCTCGCCCTTTTGGGACACTGAAGCTTTCTTT
v_gene: TRBV12-3/TRBV12-4; abundance: .; j_gene: TRBJ2-3; d_gene: .; CDR3aa: CASRSSGMSTDAEYF; CDR3nt: TGTGCCAGCAGGTCCTCCGGGATGAGCACAGATGCGGAGTATTTT
v_gene: TRBV12-3/TRBV12-4; abundance: few; j_gene: TRBJ2-3; d_gene: TRBD1; CDR3aa: CASSRTGRLGGRTDTQYF; CDR3nt: TGTGCCAGCAGCCGGACAGGGCGTTTGGGGGGACGCACAGATACGCAGTATTTT
v_gene: TRBV12-3/TRBV12-4; abundance: .; j_gene: TRBJ1-1; d_gene: .; CDR3aa: CASSPTRGVMNTEAFF; CDR3nt: TGTGCCAGCAGTCCTACCCGGGGGGTCATGAACACTGAAGCTTTCTTT
v_gene: TRBV28; abundance: many; j_gene: TRBJ2-6; d_gene: TRBD2; CDR3aa: CASSLPPGGSRSGANVLTF; CDR3nt: TGTGCCAGCAGTTTACCCCCGGGAGGGTCCCGCTCTGGGGCCAACGTCCTGACTTTC
v_gene: TRBV10-2; abundance: .; j_gene: TRBJ2-7; d_gene: TRBD2; CDR3aa: CASSAGEGETYEQYF; CDR3nt: TGCGCCAGCAGCGCGGGGGAAGGGGAGACCTACGAGCAGTACTTC
v_gene: TRBV6-1; abundance: .; j_gene: TRBJ2-2; d_gene: .; CDR3aa: CASRVGGSTGELFF; CDR3nt: TGTGCCAGCAGGGTCGGGGGTAGCACCGGGGAGCTGTTTTTT
v_gene: TRBV11-2; abundance: .; j_gene: TRBJ1-2; d_gene: .; CDR3aa: CASSLLGTRGYGCTF; CDR3nt: TGTGCCAGCAGCTTATTAGGGACAAGGGGGTATGGCTGCACCTTC
v_gene: TRBV7-9; abundance: .; j_gene: TRBJ2-5; d_gene: .; CDR3aa: CASSPPGSRQETQYF; CDR3nt: TGTGCCAGCAGCCCCCCAGGAAGCAGGCAAGAGACCCAGTACTTC
v_gene: TRBV16; abundance: .; j_gene: TRBJ1-4; d_gene: TRBD1; CDR3aa: CASSRQGDGEKLFF; CDR3nt: TGTGCCAGCAGCCGACAGGGAGATGGTGAAAAACTGTTTTTT
v_gene: TRBV10-3; abundance: few; j_gene: TRBJ1-4; d_gene: .; CDR3aa: CAISESTGEKLFF; CDR3nt: TGTGCCATCAGTGAGTCAACCGGTGAAAAACTGTTTTTT
v_gene: TRBV5-1; abundance: .; j_gene: TRBJ2-5; d_gene: .; CDR3aa: CASGPIASHQETQYF; CDR3nt: TGCGCCAGCGGCCCGATAGCGAGTCATCAAGAGACCCAGTACTTC
v_gene: TRBV6-2/TRBV6-3; abundance: .; j_gene: TRBJ1-4; d_gene: .; CDR3aa: CASSNSQFNEKLFF; CDR3nt: TGTGCCAGCAGTAACTCACAGTTTAATGAAAAACTGTTTTTT
v_gene: TRBV2; abundance: few; j_gene: TRBJ2-5; d_gene: TRBD2; CDR3aa: CASSPRTSGQGTQYF; CDR3nt: TGTGCCAGCAGTCCTAGGACTAGCGGGCAGGGGACCCAGTACTTC
v_gene: TRBV5-1; abundance: .; j_gene: TRBJ2-5; d_gene: TRBD2; CDR3aa: CASRHTSGVKNEQYF; CDR3nt: TGCGCCAGCAGACATACTAGCGGGGTAAAGAATGAGCAGTACTTC
v_gene: TRBV27; abundance: few; j_gene: TRBJ1-4; d_gene: .; CDR3aa: CASNRNGGRGEKLFF; CDR3nt: TGTGCCAGCAACCGAAACGGGGGGCGAGGAGAAAAACTGTTTTTT
v_gene: TRBV6-6; abundance: many; j_gene: TRBJ2-7; d_gene: TRBD1; CDR3aa: CASRYHRGTTSYEQYF; CDR3nt: TGTGCCAGCAGGTACCACAGGGGCACCACTTCCTACGAGCAGTACTTC
v_gene: TRBV20-1; abundance: many; j_gene: TRBJ2-1; d_gene: TRBD2; CDR3aa: CSAPTSFNEQFF; CDR3nt: TGCAGTGCCCCGACTAGCTTCAATGAGCAGTTCTTC
v_gene: TRBV6-1; abundance: .; j_gene: TRBJ2-4; d_gene: TRBD2; CDR3aa: CASNGRETQGSKNEQYF; CDR3nt: TGTGCCAGCAACGGGAGGGAGACACAGGGATCAAAGAATGAGCAGTACTTC